A selection of T cell receptor beta chains follows, all from one sample in a study of identical twins. One entry per CDR3 protein results from TCRdb running MiXCR on the 5' RACE reads. Of about 100,000 distinct CDR3 sequences listed, roughly 6% are singletons. Sample: memory T cells sorted from blood. The receptors here all came from a woman aged 50 to 65 in good health. Each CDR3 is given with its conserved first and last residue. A D gene is named only where the DNA matches it firmly. Not every row has a clone size; where given, it reads once, few, many or a size class.

D,V,size,J,DNA,CDR3
TRBD2,TRBV4-2,many,TRBJ2-1,TGTGCCAGCAGCCGTCGCCGGACTAGTGGAACGGGTGAGCAGTTCTTC,CASSRRRTSGTGEQFF
.,TRBV6-2/TRBV6-3,.,TRBJ2-2,TGTGCTAGCAGTTATAGGGCCGCGGGGCGGGAGCTGTTTTTT,CASSYRAAGRELFF
TRBD2,TRBV20-1,many,TRBJ2-1,TGCAGTGCTAGAGATCTAAGCGGGAGGGGATATGAGCAGTTCTTC,CSARDLSGRGYEQFF
.,TRBV20-1,few,TRBJ1-5,TGCAGTGCTAGTACTCTGACCGGGGGGCTCGGACAGCCCCAGCATTTT,CSASTLTGGLGQPQHF
.,TRBV20-1,many,TRBJ1-3,TGCAGTGCTAGAGATCGGGTAACTGGAAACACCATATATTTT,CSARDRVTGNTIYF
.,TRBV3-1,few,TRBJ2-7,TGTGCCAGCAGCCCCCGACTCCCGGTCTACGAGCAGTACTTC,CASSPRLPVYEQYF
.,TRBV12-3/TRBV12-4,.,TRBJ1-4,TGTGCCAGCAGTCTCCGGGACCGTAAACTGTTTTTT,CASSLRDRKLFF
TRBD1,TRBV7-6,many,TRBJ1-2,TGTGCCAGCAGCTTAAGGACAGGGGATGGCTACACCTTC,CASSLRTGDGYTF
.,TRBV3-1,few,TRBJ2-1,TGTGCCAGCAGCCAAGCCCGTCGGAGTGAGCAGTTCTTC,CASSQARRSEQFF
TRBD2,TRBV12-3/TRBV12-4,many,TRBJ2-3,TGTGCCAGCAGTCTCCGGGGGGGGGGGGCCCACACAGATACGCAGTATTTT,CASSLRGGGAHTDTQYF
.,TRBV6-6,many,TRBJ2-1,TGTGCCAGCAGTTACTCAACGGGAGTAACAAATGAGCAGTTCTTC,CASSYSTGVTNEQFF
.,TRBV5-1,many,TRBJ1-5,TGCGCCAGCAGCTTGGTCGGAGGGAACAATCAGCCCCAGCATTTT,CASSLVGGNNQPQHF
.,TRBV27,many,TRBJ2-5,TGTGCCAGCAGTTTAAGTGCGTGGGGGGTGGAGACCCAGTACTTC,CASSLSAWGVETQYF
TRBD2,TRBV29-1,many,TRBJ2-3,TGCAGCGTTGAAGTTGGCGGGAGAGGCACAGATACGCAGTATTTT,CSVEVGGRGTDTQYF
TRBD1,TRBV20-1,many,TRBJ1-2,TGCAGTGCTCCAGGACAGGGGGGCAACTATGGCTACACCTTC,CSAPGQGGNYGYTF
TRBD2,TRBV6-1,few,TRBJ2-3,TGTGCCAGCAGTGAAGAGACGGGAGGGCCAGATACGCAGTATTTT,CASSEETGGPDTQYF
.,TRBV12-3/TRBV12-4,many,TRBJ2-7,TGTGCCAGTGTGAAGGACTTGCCCTCCTACGAGCAGTACTTC,CASVKDLPSYEQYF
TRBD1,TRBV6-5,.,TRBJ2-7,TGTGCCAGCAGTACCAGGGGGTCCTACGAGCAGTACTTC,CASSTRGSYEQYF
.,TRBV27,many,TRBJ2-3,TGTGCCAGCAGTTTAAGGGCCCATACGCAGTATTTT,CASSLRAHTQYF
.,TRBV27,.,TRBJ2-1,TGTGCCAGCAGTTGGGTAGGGGCCGGTGGGGATGAGCAGTTCTTC,CASSWVGAGGDEQFF
.,TRBV7-2,few,TRBJ2-3,TGTGCCAGCAGAACAAGGCCTGGGGCGGATACGCAGTATTTT,CASRTRPGADTQYF
.,TRBV20-1,.,TRBJ2-1,TGCAGTGCTAGAGATCAGGGCAGGGGGGGACGGAGTGGTGAGCAGTTCTTC,CSARDQGRGGRSGEQFF
.,TRBV29-1,many,TRBJ2-3,TGCAGCGTTGAGGCCCGGGATACGCAGTATTTT,CSVEARDTQYF
.,TRBV10-2,many,TRBJ1-6,TGCGCCAGCAGTGAGTCAACGGTTATCTCTTCACCCCTCCACTTT,CASSESTVISSPLHF
TRBD2,TRBV12-3/TRBV12-4,many,TRBJ2-3,TGTGCCAGCAGTCCCTTAGCGGGAGTCGGATCGCAGTATTTT,CASSPLAGVGSQYF
.,TRBV6-5,many,TRBJ2-1,TGTGCCACCAGAGGTAGGACTTCTAACAATGAGCAGTTCTTC,CATRGRTSNNEQFF